This TCR beta chain stems from a study of cytomegalovirus exposure and HLA in healthy donors. Study-level points and caveats: A later analysis associated 15,000 or so TCR beta sequences with HLA alleles at a 0.05 false discovery rate.

Points on this clone: The antigen is undetermined.

PCR primers comprised 60 Vbeta and 13 Jbeta primers. Data came from immunoSEQ multiplex PCR; TCRdb stores just in-frame clones and leaves some out. Among roughly 140,000 clones listed, 70% to 80% were seen once. The CDR3 runs to 15 residues. Germline assignment: CDR1 MGHRA and CDR2 YSYEKL. The specimen was PBMCs. The rearrangement uses TRBV4-1 and TRBJ2-5; 7 bases match TRBD1. The J call may be in error: the DNA end matches TRBJ2-7 better. The TCR originated in a woman under 30 in good health and CMV-seropositive. The CDR3 nucleotides read TGCGCCAGCAGCCAAGCCCCGACAGGGCTCTACGAGCAGTACTTC. This gives the protein CASSQAPTGLYEQYF.